This paragraph covers one T cell receptor beta chain sequence. Its matching antigen is unknown. The data are from a study of T cells after yellow fever vaccination. Whole-study results and caveats: Detected again after the booster were most primary-vaccination clones, at 95% to 98% CD4 and 88% CD8.

The CDR3 has 16 residues. V lost 4 bases and J 5 bases, leaving 17 bases between the germline ends. Germline CDR1 is KGHSH and CDR2 is LQKENI. It was through 5'RACE template switching that TCR cDNA was made, with a universal primer site and UMIs added. TCRdb called the 5' RACE reads again in MiXCR, with one record for every CDR3 protein. Found here are about 320,000 distinct CDR3 sequences, approximately 12% of them singletons; the top ten hold about 3.5%. The source was CD4+ T cells sorted from PBMCs, collected 45 days after the yellow fever booster vaccination. The origin of this receptor is a man aged 18 to 30 who received the YFV17D yellow fever vaccine. The chain recombines TRBV18 with TRBJ2-2; the D gene is possibly TRBD1 (6 bases). For the CDR3, the DNA is TGTGCCAGCTCACAACGAGCCCCAGGGGTGACCGGGGAGCTGTTTTTT. This gives the protein CASSQRAPGVTGELFF. The full variable domain, in which reference TRBV18 and TRBJ2-2 provide the parts outside the CDR3, is NAGVMQNPRHLVRRRGQEARLRCSPMKGHSHVYWYRQLPEEGLKFMVYLQKENIIDESGMPKERFSAEFPKEGPSILRIQQVVRGDSAAYFCASSQRAPGVTGELFFGEGSRLTVL.